These 9 T cell receptor beta chains share one sample of origin, sequenced in a study of cytomegalovirus exposure and HLA in healthy donors. Generated by immunoSEQ multiplex PCR, the TCRdb table keeps only in-frame clones and is missing some. Seen here are about 400,000 clones, roughly 90% observed once, and the top ten hold 0.65% to 0.95%. Sequencing was performed on PBMCs. The origin of the receptors is a woman between 18 and 29 years old in good health and CMV-seronegative.

The rearrangement links TRBV4-1 to TRBJ1-3; D gene uncertain. The CDR3 extends over 17 amino acids. Trimming removed 0 bases at V and 7 bases at J, with 19 bases between. Germline-derived CDR1 and CDR2 are MGHRA and YSYEKL. In DNA form, the CDR3 reads TGCGCCAGCAGCCAAGATCACAACAGATCCCGGAGGAACACCATATATTTT. This encodes CASSQDHNRSRRNTIYF.

CDR3 sequence reads: CASRDPPSEQYF. In nucleotides, the CDR3 is TGTGCCAGTCGAGATCCCCCCTCCGAGCAGTACTTC. This sequence joins TRBV28 and TRBJ2-7; D gene uncertain. The V gene lost 9 bases and the J gene lost 6 bases, with 15 bases spanning the gap. Germline V gene data show CDR1 as MDHEN and CDR2 as SYDVKM. There are 12 residues in the CDR3.

This sequence joins TRBV2 and TRBJ1-3; maybe TRBD1 (6 bases). This CDR3 is 18 amino acids long. The ends were cut back, 6 bases at V and 1 base at J, with 22 bases in the middle. Germline V gene sequence: CDR1 SNHLY, CDR2 FYNNEI. The CDR3 DNA reads TGTGCCAGCAGCTACGCCCGGGACACACCCTCATCTGGAAACACCATATATTTT. Its translation: CASSYARDTPSSGNTIYF.

The chain carries TRBV27 and TRBJ1-3; 7 bases map to TRBD1. In germline, CDR1 is MNHEY, CDR2 SMNVEV (reference sequence). V lost 6 bases to trimming and J lost 4 bases; unmatched junction nucleotides: 3. The CDR3 length is 13 residues. The CDR3 here is CASRTGSGNTIYF. The CDR3 DNA is TGTGCCAGCAGGACAGGGAGCGGAAACACCATATATTTT.

The genes are TRBV18 and TRBJ2-2; 8 nucleotides line up with TRBD2. The J segment lost 0 bases and the V segment lost 1 base, leaving 13 bases of the junction unmatched. Germline V gene data show CDR1 as KGHSH and CDR2 as LQKENI. CDR3 size: 20 residues. The CDR3 region is CASSPRRSGSAPSNTGELFF. The DNA for the CDR3 is TGTGCCAGCTCACCACGGCGAAGCGGGAGCGCCCCCTCGAACACCGGGGAGCTGTTTTTT.

CDR3 sequence: CAISPVDREREQYF. DNA of the CDR3: TGTGCCATCAGCCCTGTGGACAGGGAAAGGGAGCAGTACTTC. V is TRBV10-3 and J is TRBJ2-7; 8 bases map to TRBD1. With V trimmed by 6 bases and J by 7 bases, 11 bases remained unmatched. Germline V gene lookup returns CDR1 ENHRY and CDR2 SYGVKD. CDR3 length: 14 amino acids.

The chain is built from TRBV5-4 and TRBJ2-3; 9 bases are shared with TRBD1. The CDR3 length is 15 residues. Losses at the gene ends were 4 bases for V and 2 bases for J; bases not matched to a gene: 5. Per the germline V gene, CDR1 is SGHNT and CDR2 is YYREEE (reference sequence). Written as DNA, the CDR3 is TGTGCCAGCAGCACCGGGACAGGGATCACAGATACGCAGTATTTT. It is translated as CASSTGTGITDTQYF.

The chain has TRBV9 and TRBJ1-2; D ambiguous. The CDR3 runs to 14 residues. The germline V gene has CDR1 SGDLS and CDR2 YYNGEE. The V and J ends lost 5 bases and 4 bases respectively, with 15 bases between them. CDR3: CASSQAEGLYGYTF. CDR3 sequence (DNA): TGTGCCAGCAGTCAAGCGGAGGGCCTCTATGGCTACACCTTC.

The chain has TRBV6-5 and TRBJ2-5; 9 bases map to TRBD2. The CDR3 contains 13 residues. The V gene end was trimmed by 3 bases and the J gene end by 6 bases; junction bases not matched to a gene: 2. Germline V gives CDR1 MNHEY, CDR2 SVGAGI. The CDR3 DNA is TGTGCCAGCAGTTATAGCGGGGGTAAGACCCAGTACTTC. It encodes CASSYSGGKTQYF.